Listed here are 32 T cell receptor beta chains from one sample, sequenced in a study of T cell therapy after organ transplantation. These receptors have no identified antigens. The assay was immunoSEQ multiplex PCR, and TCRdb's table has in-frame clones only and misses some. The sample holds roughly 48,000 clones, about 94% seen once. The input for sequencing was CD8+ T cells from blood, taken before autologous CMV-specific T cell therapy. The receptors here all came from a human patient who had received a solid organ transplant and had CMV disease.

Regarding this clone: The same CDR3 is also encoded by other DNA sequences in this sample. The chain couples TRBV6-5 to TRBJ2-7, with no clear D. Per germline, CDR1 MNHEY and CDR2 SVGAGI. Trimming cost V 2 bases and J 1 base, with 6 bases left between them. The CDR3 extends over 13 amino acids. The CDR3 spells CASSYDGSYEQYF. The CDR3, as DNA: TGTGCCAGCAGTTACGATGGGTCCTACGAGCAGTACTTC.

The chain uses TRBV19 and TRBJ1-6, with unresolved D. The CDR3 is 13 residues long. V was trimmed by 0 bases and J by 7 bases, leaving 4 bases between them. Germline V lookup: CDR1 LNHDA, CDR2 SQIVND (reference sequence). CDR3 nucleotide sequence: TGTGCCAGTAGTATAGAAGGGAATTCACCCCTCCACTTT. It specifies CASSIEGNSPLHF.

The chain recombines TRBV27 with TRBJ1-4; D perhaps matches TRBD1 (5 bases). The CDR3 is made up of 15 amino acids. V was trimmed by 3 bases and J by 3 bases, leaving 11 bases between them. CDR1 is MNHEY and CDR2 is SMNVEV in the germline V gene (reference sequence). CDR3 sequence (DNA): TGTGCCAGCAGTTTTCTGAGGGGATCTAATGAAAAACTGTTTTTT. It codes for CASSFLRGSNEKLFF.

The rearrangement joins TRBV19 to TRBJ1-5; 11 nucleotides agree with TRBD1. V shed 8 bases and J 4 bases; nucleotides not matched to a gene: 10. Germline CDR1 and CDR2: LNHDA and SQIVND (reference sequence). CDR3 size: 16 residues. The CDR3, as DNA: TGTGCCAGTGCCCGGACAGGGGGCGTGAGGAATCAGCCCCAGCATTTT. This codes for CASARTGGVRNQPQHF.

This chain joins TRBV30 and TRBJ2-7; TRBD1 matches 7 bases. The CDR3 spans 14 residues. After removal of 1 base from V and 1 base from J, the junction contained 4 bases not matched to a gene. Germline values: CDR1 GTSNPN, CDR2 SVGIG (reference sequence). The CDR3 nucleotides are TGTGCCTGGAGTGCCCCGGGACAGTCCTACGAGCAGTACTTC. This sequence encodes CAWSAPGQSYEQYF.

Of note for this clone: The junction differs from germline at one of its ends, possibly a read error. The chain joins TRBV2 to TRBJ2-5; a possible D gene is TRBD2 (9 bases). CDR3 length equals 18 residues. Germline CDR1 SNHLY, CDR2 FYNNEI. CDR3 sequence reads: CASSAGQVPTSGQETQYF. CDR3 in DNA: TGTGCCAGTAGTGCGGGACAGGTGCCGACTAGCGGTCAAGAGACCCAGTACTTC.

The V and J genes are TRBV6-5 and TRBJ2-1, with 7 bases aligning to TRBD1. Germline lookup yields CDR1 MNHEY and CDR2 SVGAGI. CDR3 length: 13 residues. V trimming: 6 bases; J trimming: 9 bases; junction bases outside the gene matches: 8. The chain's CDR3 is CASRTGNGAEQFF. CDR3 bases: TGTGCCAGCAGGACAGGGAATGGGGCTGAGCAGTTCTTC.

The CDR3 sequence is CASSPPARVNTEAFF. CDR3 DNA sequence: TGTGCCAGCTCACCACCCGCCAGGGTGAACACTGAAGCTTTCTTT. The V and J genes are TRBV18 and TRBJ1-1, with a tentative D call TRBD1 (5 bases). The length of the CDR3 is 15 residues. CDR1 and CDR2 from the germline V gene are KGHSH and LQKENI. V dropped 0 bases and J dropped 0 bases, with 8 bases sitting between them.

V usage is TRBV27 and J usage is TRBJ2-7; a possible D gene is TRBD2 (5 bases). CDR1 is MNHEY and CDR2 is SMNVEV in the germline V gene (reference sequence). The CDR3 totals 13 residues. Trimming pared 8 bases from V and 6 bases from J, leaving 17 bases between. DNA of the CDR3: TGTGCCAGCGGACCTAGCACCATGGGCGAGCAGTACTTC. The encoded protein is CASGPSTMGEQYF.

The chain uses TRBV7-2 and TRBJ2-1; no reliable D call. V was shortened by 5 bases and J by 6 bases, with 17 bases between the two germline ends. CDR3 length: 15 amino acids. From germline, CDR1 is SGHTA and CDR2 FQGNSA. The DNA for the CDR3 is TGTGCCAGCAGCCCTAGTGTCAGCCCTTTCAATGAGCAGTTCTTC. Residues: CASSPSVSPFNEQFF.

The CDR3 spells CATSSQDPRWGNEKLFF. The CDR3 DNA reads as TGTGCCACCAGCTCTCAGGACCCCCGTTGGGGTAATGAAAAACTGTTTTTT. This chain connects TRBV15 to TRBJ1-4; D unclear. Trimming pared 5 bases from V and 4 bases from J, leaving 20 bases between. The CDR3 spans 17 residues. In germline, CDR1 is LNHNV, CDR2 YYDKDF (reference sequence).

This chain links TRBV7-9 with TRBJ1-3; D is possibly TRBD1 (6 bases). The CDR3 length is 15 residues. Trimming took off 7 bases at V and 4 bases at J, with 17 bases between the two ends. The germline V gene has CDR1 SEHNR and CDR2 FQNEAQ (reference sequence). CDR3 bases: TGTGCCAGCACCAGGGGACGCCCGACAGGAAACACCATATATTTT. This gives the protein CASTRGRPTGNTIYF.

V and J are TRBV4-2 and TRBJ1-2; possible D gene TRBD1, 6 bases. Between the trimmed V and J ends, which lost 0 bases and 2 bases, there was a span of 13 bases. CDR1 and CDR2 (germline): LGHNA, YNFKEQ. The CDR3 totals 16 residues. CDR3 amino acids: CASSQDVQGPNYGYTF. The CDR3 nucleotides read TGTGCCAGCAGCCAAGATGTCCAGGGGCCGAACTATGGCTACACCTTC.

The rearrangement joins TRBV9 to TRBJ2-5; 7 positions agree with TRBD1. The CDR3 sequence is 18 residues long. Germline-derived CDR1 and CDR2 are SGDLS and YYNGEE. V was pared by 0 bases and J by 5 bases, with 16 bases of the junction left unmatched. CDR3: CASSVGAFGTVSRETQYF. CDR3 DNA sequence: TGTGCCAGCAGCGTAGGGGCTTTCGGGACAGTTTCAAGGGAGACCCAGTACTTC. The entire variable domain, with the rest obtained from reference TRBV9 and TRBJ2-5, is as follows: DSGVTQTPKHLITATGQRVTLRCSPRSGDLSVYWYQQSLDQGLQFLIQYYNGEERAKGNILERFSAQQFPDLHSELNLSSLELGDSALYFCASSVGAFGTVSRETQYFGPGTRLLVL.

The rearrangement joins TRBV5-8 to TRBJ2-6; tentatively, D is TRBD1 (6 bases). Germline CDR1 reads SGHTS; CDR2 reads YDEGEE. CDR3 length: 14 residues. The V end lost 3 bases, the J end lost 4 bases, and 8 bases lay between the germline ends. As DNA, the CDR3 is TGTGCCAGCAGCTCTGGGACAGGGGCCAACGTCCTGACTTTC. This sequence encodes CASSSGTGANVLTF.

This chain joins TRBV7-9 and TRBJ2-7; 8 nucleotides match TRBD2. The CDR3 length is 17 residues. From germline, CDR1 is SEHNR and CDR2 FQNEAQ (reference sequence). The trim removed 1 base at V and 3 bases at J, leaving 11 bases unmatched. The CDR3 bases are TGTGCCAGCAGCTTAGACTATGACCGGGGACTAGTCTACGAGCAGTACTTC. Its translation: CASSLDYDRGLVYEQYF.

This clone appeared a few times. V gene TRBV30 combines with J gene TRBJ1-1; no clear D gene. The germline V gene has CDR1 GTSNPN and CDR2 SVGIG (reference sequence). The CDR3 length is 10 residues. V dropped 8 bases and J dropped 1 base, with 5 bases sitting between them. The CDR3 region has the DNA TGTGCCACAAAGAACACTGAAGCTTTCTTT. The encoded protein is CATKNTEAFF.

J is TRBJ2-2 and V is TRBV7-6; no clear D. V was clipped by 8 bases and J by 0 bases, with 13 bases between them. This CDR3 region has 15 residues. Germline V gene lookup returns CDR1 SGHVS and CDR2 FNYEAQ. This chain's CDR3 is CASRAVAANTGELFF. The DNA of the CDR3 is TGTGCCAGCCGGGCAGTGGCAGCGAACACCGGGGAGCTGTTTTTT. The whole variable domain, remainder taken from reference TRBV7-6 and TRBJ2-2, is GAGVSQSPRYKVTKRGQDVALRCDPISGHVSLYWYRQALGQGPEFLTYFNYEAQQDKSGLPNDRFSAERPEGSISTLTIQRTEQRDSAMYRCASRAVAANTGELFFGEGSRLTVL.

This rearrangement joins TRBV27 to TRBJ2-7; D is uncertain. The length of the CDR3 is 13 residues. CDR1 is MNHEY and CDR2 is SMNVEV in the germline V gene (reference sequence). Trimming removed 4 bases from V and 0 bases from J, with 7 bases in between. The chain's CDR3 is CASSSGLSYEQYF. The CDR3 bases are TGTGCCAGCAGTTCGGGCCTCTCCTACGAGCAGTACTTC.

This clone has a single count. This sequence joins TRBV4-1 and TRBJ1-1, with D hard to call. The germline gives CDR1 MGHRA, CDR2 YSYEKL. This CDR3 contains 16 residues. V was clipped by 3 bases and J by 0 bases, with 14 bases between them. The CDR3: CASSHWDGLLNTEAFF. CDR3 bases: TGCGCCAGCAGCCATTGGGATGGCCTTTTGAACACTGAAGCTTTCTTT.

The chain uses TRBV25-1 and TRBJ2-1; D uncertain. Germline values: CDR1 MGHDK, CDR2 SYGVNS. V was shortened by 5 bases and J by 10 bases, with 9 bases between the two germline ends. There are 11 residues in the CDR3. This CDR3 reads CASSQGPEQFF. The DNA of the CDR3 is TGTGCCAGCAGTCAAGGGCCCGAGCAGTTCTTC. The full variable domain, in which reference TRBV25-1 and TRBJ2-1 provide the parts outside the CDR3, is EADIYQTPRYLVIGTGKKITLECSQTMGHDKMYWYQQDPGMELHLIHYSYGVNSTEKGDLSSESTVSRIRTEHFPLTLESARPSHTSQYLCASSQGPEQFFGPGTRLTVL.

V usage is TRBV10-3 and J usage is TRBJ1-5; tentatively, D is TRBD1 (5 bases). Germline assignment: CDR1 ENHRY and CDR2 SYGVKD. The CDR3 is 14 residues long. V was cut by 1 base and J by 4 bases, with 8 bases left in between. The CDR3 sequence is CAISEYGGNQPQHF. CDR3 coding DNA: TGTGCCATCAGTGAGTACGGGGGGAATCAGCCCCAGCATTTT.

This clone appeared a single time. This chain uses TRBV6-6 with TRBJ2-7; 12 nucleotides agree with TRBD2. V lost 5 bases and J lost 3; bases outside the gene matches: 5. Looked up from germline, CDR1 is MNHNY and CDR2 is SVGAGI (reference sequence). This CDR3 region has 15 residues. The chain's CDR3 is CASSLAGGNLYEQYF. CDR3 in DNA: TGTGCCAGCAGTCTAGCGGGGGGGAATCTCTACGAGCAGTACTTC.

V and J are TRBV6-5 and TRBJ2-3, with TRBD2 matching 7 bases. CDR3 length equals 15 residues. J gave up 3 bases and V 6 bases, and 9 bases lay outside the gene matches. Germline-derived CDR1 and CDR2 are MNHEY and SVGAGI. This CDR3 reads CASSPTGGLTDTQYF. As DNA, the CDR3 is TGTGCCAGCAGCCCCACCGGGGGGTTAACAGATACGCAGTATTTT.

V is TRBV5-1 and J is TRBJ1-1, with TRBD1 identical over 8 bases. CDR1 is SGHRS, CDR2 YFSETQ, per germline. The CDR3 totals 15 residues. V shed 2 bases, J shed 5 bases, and the junction held 8 bases outside the gene matches. This CDR3 reads CASSFNPGQATEAFF. The CDR3 DNA is TGCGCCAGCAGCTTCAACCCGGGACAGGCGACTGAAGCTTTCTTT.

The CDR3 bases are TGTGCCAGCAGCCTACTCGAGTTCTCCTACAATGAGCAGTTCTTC. As protein: CASSLLEFSYNEQFF. J is TRBJ2-1 and V is TRBV5-4, with D hard to call. Germline V gives CDR1 SGHNT, CDR2 YYREEE (reference sequence). The V and J ends lost 4 bases and 0 bases respectively, with 11 bases between them. The CDR3 has 15 amino acids.

The chain has TRBV30 and TRBJ1-1; D is unresolved. The length of the CDR3 is 13 residues. Germline V gives CDR1 GTSNPN, CDR2 SVGIG (reference sequence). Trimming left V 1 base short and J 0 bases short, with 6 bases between. The CDR3 region has the DNA TGTGCCTGGAGTGAGATCTTGAACACTGAAGCTTTCTTT. Its translation: CAWSEILNTEAFF. The full variable domain, completed using reference TRBV30 and TRBJ1-1, is SQTIHQWPATLVQPVGSPLSLECTVEGTSNPNLYWYRQAAGRGLQLLFYSVGIGQISSEVPQNLSASRPQDRQFILSSKKLLLSDSGFYLCAWSEILNTEAFFGQGTRLTVV.

This chain links TRBV19 with TRBJ2-1; possibly TRBD2 for D (5 bases). V was pared by 5 bases and J by 0 bases, with 11 bases between. Germline-derived CDR1 and CDR2 are LNHDA and SQIVND (reference sequence). The CDR3 sequence is 15 residues long. The CDR3 DNA reads TGTGCCAGTAGTCCTAGCTGGAGCTCCTACAATGAGCAGTTCTTC. This sequence encodes CASSPSWSSYNEQFF. Variable domain in full (rest from reference TRBV19 and TRBJ2-1): DGGITQSPKYLFRKEGQNVTLSCEQNLNHDAMYWYRQDPGQGLRLIYYSQIVNDFQKGDIAEGYSVSREKKESFPLTVTSAQKNPTAFYLCASSPSWSSYNEQFFGPGTRLTVL.

Comment on this clone: A read error may account for a junction end that differs from germline. The J gene is TRBJ2-7, the V gene TRBV15; the D is unclear. Germline assignment: CDR1 LNHNV and CDR2 YYDKDF (reference sequence). This CDR3 is built from 12 residues. CDR3 loop: CATSRDSSEQYF. Written as DNA, the CDR3 is TGTGCCACCAGCAGAGATTCCTCCGAGCAGTACTTC.

This sequence joins TRBV9 and TRBJ2-3; 8 bases agree with TRBD1. Germline CDR1 and CDR2: SGDLS and YYNGEE. The junction had 8 bases not matched to a gene; V was cut back by 0 bases and J by 5 bases. The CDR3 covers 16 residues. The CDR3 loop reads CASSVGQGASRDTQYF. In DNA, the CDR3 is TGTGCCAGCAGCGTAGGGCAGGGGGCAAGTAGAGATACGCAGTATTTT.

This clone was observed a handful of times. V and J are TRBV4-1 and TRBJ1-5; D call uncertain. Per germline, CDR1 MGHRA and CDR2 YSYEKL. The CDR3 is 15 residues long. With 1 base removed from V and 3 bases from J, the gap between germline ends came to 10 bases. The chain's CDR3 is CASSQGHGLNQPQHF. The CDR3 nucleotides read TGCGCCAGCAGCCAAGGACACGGCCTCAATCAGCCCCAGCATTTT.

The V and J genes are TRBV11-2 and TRBJ1-2; D gene unclear. The germline gives CDR1 SGHAT, CDR2 FQNNGV. The CDR3 loop spans 13 amino acids. Trimming pared 1 base from V and 1 base from J, leaving 4 bases between. The CDR3 bases are TGTGCCAGCAGCTTAGGAGTTAACTATGGCTACACCTTC. Protein sequence: CASSLGVNYGYTF.